Following are 22 T cell receptor beta chains from one sample sequenced in a study of T cells in Graves' hyperthyroidism and ophthalmopathy. Amplification yielded TCR beta CDR3 regions, with RNA transcripts as the source. TCR CDR3 underwent first-round RT-PCR with the HTBI primer set. TCRdb passed the multiplex PCR reads through MiXCR, listing each CDR3 protein once. The repertoire consists of about 580,000 distinct CDR3 sequences, with approximately 44% occurring once and the leading ten covering about 8.3%. Sequencing was performed on peripheral blood or thyroid tissue (not recorded which). These receptors were taken from a woman aged 18-29 years with Graves' hyperthyroidism.

The genes are TRBV12-3 or TRBV12-4 and TRBJ2-2; 8 bases are a match to TRBD2. This CDR3 is 17 amino acids long. V was clipped by 3 bases and J by 6 bases; unmatched bases: 12. The CDR3 coding sequence is TGTGCCAGCAGTTTGACTGGTTACGGGAGGGAGGCCGGGGAGCTGTTTTTT. Translated, it gives CASSLTGYGREAGELFF.

Notes on this clonotype: It may be a read error: a sequence one base away is much more abundant. The genes are TRBV20-1 and TRBJ2-1; TRBD1 agrees at 7 bases. V lost 6 bases to trimming and J lost 6 bases; unmatched junction nucleotides: 5. Germline values: CDR1 DFQATT, CDR2 SNEGSKA (reference sequence). The CDR3 runs 12 residues. The CDR3 DNA sequence: TGCAGTGCCACAGGGGCAGGCAATGAGCAGTTCTTC. Amino acids: CSATGAGNEQFF.

V gene TRBV19 combines with J gene TRBJ1-5; D is perhaps TRBD1 (6 bases). The CDR3 is 12 residues long. CDR1 LNHDA and CDR2 SQIVND come from the germline V gene (reference sequence). CDR3 region: CATRQARQPQHF. In DNA, the CDR3 is TGTGCTACAAGACAGGCGAGGCAGCCCCAGCATTTT. The whole variable domain, filled in from reference TRBV19 and TRBJ1-5, reads DGGITQSPKYLFRKEGQNVTLSCEQNLNHDAMYWYRQDPGQGLRLIYYSQIVNDFQKGDIAEGYSVSREKKESFPLTVTSAQKNPTAFYLCATRQARQPQHFGDGTRLSIL.

The chain employs TRBV29-1 and TRBJ2-1; D is undetermined. In germline, CDR1 is SQVTM, CDR2 ANQGSEA. The CDR3 extends over 11 amino acids. Between the trimmed V and J ends, which lost 6 bases and 4 bases, there was a span of 7 bases. The CDR3 DNA follows: TGCAGCGTGGTAAAGTACAATGAGCAGTTCTTC. Its protein is CSVVKYNEQFF.

This sequence joins TRBV7-2 and TRBJ2-7; D is possibly TRBD1 (5 bases). Germline lookup yields CDR1 SGHTA and CDR2 FQGNSA. CDR3 length: 15 amino acids. The ends were cut back, 4 bases at V and 2 bases at J, with 15 bases in the middle. CDR3 DNA: TGTGCCAGCAGCTCAGGTTTAGGGGCCCCCTACGAGCAGTACTTC. It encodes CASSSGLGAPYEQYF.

The CDR3: CASSLGWGGRVYTF. The CDR3 DNA is TGCGCCAGCAGCTTGGGGTGGGGCGGGAGGGTCTACACCTTC. This rearrangement joins TRBV5-1 to TRBJ1-2; a possible D gene is TRBD1 (5 bases). Trimming pared 0 bases from V and 10 bases from J, leaving 16 bases between. CDR3 length equals 14 residues. Per the germline V gene, CDR1 is SGHRS and CDR2 is YFSETQ.

This clonotype has a count of ten or more. The gene calls are TRBV3-1 and TRBJ2-7, with TRBD2 identical over 11 bases. CDR1 and CDR2 from the germline V gene are LGHDT and YNNKEL (reference sequence). With 4 bases clipped from V and 2 bases from J, the junction kept 4 bases outside the gene matches. The CDR3 has 15 residues. The CDR3 DNA sequence: TGTGCCAGCAGCCGCCCGGGACTAGCGGCCTACGAGCAGTACTTC. The encoded protein is CASSRPGLAAYEQYF.

This clonotype has just a few counts. The chain couples TRBV20-1 to TRBJ2-5; D is possibly TRBD1 or TRBD2 (6 bases each). TRBJ2-1 explains the end of the DNA better; the J call may be wrong. The CDR3 runs 12 residues. Germline V gene sequence: CDR1 DFQATT, CDR2 SNEGSKA (reference sequence). CDR3 DNA: TGCAGTGCTAGCGGGGGCAACAATGAGCAGTTCTTC. Residues: CSASGGNNEQFF.

This clonotype showed up many times. This sequence joins TRBV6-6 and TRBJ2-2; D is uncertain. The CDR3 spans 8 residues. Germline CDR1 and CDR2: MNHNY and SVGAGI (reference sequence). Written as DNA, the CDR3 is TGTGGGGCCGGGGAGCTGTTTTTT. Translation: CGAGELFF.

The gene calls are TRBV7-2 and TRBJ2-4, with TRBD2 matching over 9 bases. J lost 2 bases, V lost 4 bases, and 3 bases had no gene match. The CDR3 has 15 amino acids. Germline-derived CDR1 and CDR2 are SGHTA and FQGNSA. As DNA, the CDR3 is TGTGCCAGCAGCTCCAGCGGGGGGTCCAAAAACATTCAGTACTTC. This gives the protein CASSSSGGSKNIQYF. The whole variable domain, filled in from reference TRBV7-2 and TRBJ2-4, reads GAGVSQSPSNKVTEKGKDVELRCDPISGHTALYWYRQSLGQGLEFLIYFQGNSAPDKSGLPSDRFSAERTGGSVSTLTIQRTQQEDSAVYLCASSSSGGSKNIQYFGAGTRLSVL.

The chain has TRBV2 and TRBJ2-5; D may be TRBD1 (5 bases). The CDR3 has 14 amino acids. Germline values: CDR1 SNHLY, CDR2 FYNNEI. Trimming cost V 7 bases and J 0 bases, with 12 bases left between them. Here the CDR3 DNA reads TGTGCCAGCAATGGACATTCGTACCAAGAGACCCAGTACTTC. Its translation: CASNGHSYQETQYF.

This clonotype showed up many times. The V and J genes are TRBV7-9 and TRBJ2-6; TRBD1 matches 8 bases. Germline V CDR1 and CDR2: SEHNR, FQNEAQ (reference sequence). V trimming: 4 bases; J trimming: 0 bases; junction bases outside the gene matches: 5. The CDR3 totals 17 residues. The CDR3 is CASSSPRGRSGANVLTF. The CDR3 nucleotides are TGTGCCAGCAGCTCACCCAGGGGGCGCTCTGGGGCCAACGTCCTGACTTTC.

This clonotype was picked up many times. J is TRBJ1-4 and V is TRBV29-1; D might be TRBD1 (6 bases). The CDR3 has 13 amino acids. Per the germline V gene, CDR1 is SQVTM and CDR2 is ANQGSEA. The V end was cut by 6 bases, the J end by 0 bases, with 8 bases between. CDR3 DNA sequence: TGCAGCGTGGACAGTGCAACTAATGAAAAACTGTTTTTT. Its protein product is CSVDSATNEKLFF.

The V gene is TRBV7-2, the J gene TRBJ2-7; D ambiguous. CDR1 and CDR2 (germline): SGHTA, FQGNSA. V was cut by 3 bases and J by 7 bases, with 25 bases left in between. This CDR3 has 17 amino acids. CDR3 sequence (DNA): TGTGCCAGCAGCTTGGGTGTGAGGCCAGACTCCTACAATGAGCAGTACTTC. Its translation: CASSLGVRPDSYNEQYF.

The rearrangement uses TRBV30 and TRBJ2-3; D is ambiguous. V lost 5 bases, J lost 4 bases, and 7 bases lay in between. CDR1 is GTSNPN, CDR2 SVGIG, per germline (reference sequence). This CDR3 has 11 amino acids. The CDR3 region is CAWDRADTQYF. The CDR3 coding sequence is TGTGCCTGGGACCGAGCAGATACGCAGTATTTT.

In its sample, this clonotype was seen once. V and J are TRBV7-9 and TRBJ1-2; D possibly corresponds to TRBD1 (5 bases). The CDR3 has 15 amino acids. Germline values: CDR1 SEHNR, CDR2 FQNEAQ (reference sequence). V lost 1 base and J 7 bases, leaving 16 bases between the germline ends. CDR3 sequence reads: CASSLDRGDMAGYTF. The DNA of the CDR3 is TGTGCCAGCAGCTTAGATCGGGGGGATATGGCTGGCTACACCTTC.

In its sample, this clonotype was seen many times. This chain links TRBV10-3 with TRBJ1-1; D not resolved. The germline gives CDR1 ENHRY, CDR2 SYGVKD. This CDR3 comprises 14 residues. The V end lost 3 bases, the J end lost 1 base, and 9 bases lay between the germline ends. CDR3 nucleotide sequence: TGTGCCATCAGTGAATTGGAGGGGAACACTGAAGCTTTCTTT. As protein: CAISELEGNTEAFF.

This clonotype was picked up a small number of times. The chain employs TRBV18 and TRBJ2-5, with D perhaps TRBD2 (5 bases). The CDR3 has 15 residues. Germline assignment: CDR1 KGHSH and CDR2 LQKENI. The V gene lost 3 bases and the J gene lost 1 base, with 12 bases spanning the gap. The CDR3 sequence: CASSPRRGSQETQYF. In DNA, the CDR3 is TGTGCCAGCTCACCTAGACGGGGTTCCCAAGAGACCCAGTACTTC.

This clonotype was counted ten times or more. The chain couples TRBV20-1 to TRBJ1-5; D is possibly TRBD1 (6 bases). Trimming stripped 6 bases from V and 0 bases from J, with 24 bases between. The CDR3 covers 18 residues. Germline V lookup: CDR1 DFQATT, CDR2 SNEGSKA (reference sequence). CDR3: CSAAFGQGFRYSNQPQHF. The CDR3, as DNA: TGCAGTGCAGCATTTGGGCAGGGGTTTCGATATAGCAATCAGCCCCAGCATTTT.

This clonotype was seen repeatedly, ten times or more. J is TRBJ1-1 and V is TRBV29-1; a possible D gene is TRBD1 (6 bases). Per germline, CDR1 SQVTM and CDR2 ANQGSEA. CDR3 size: 11 residues. V dropped 3 bases and J dropped 11 bases, with 13 bases sitting between them. The CDR3 here is CSVEFGQRAFF. The CDR3, as DNA: TGCAGCGTTGAGTTCGGACAGAGGGCTTTCTTT.

The chain uses TRBV5-1 and TRBJ2-1; 10 bases align to TRBD2. With 4 bases clipped from V and 4 bases from J, the junction kept 8 bases outside the gene matches. CDR1 SGHRS and CDR2 YFSETQ come from the germline V gene. This CDR3 spans 16 amino acids. The CDR3 reads CASSPGLAVEYNEQFF. The CDR3 DNA follows: TGCGCCAGCAGCCCTGGACTAGCGGTAGAGTACAATGAGCAGTTCTTC.

The DNA of the CDR3 is TGTGCCAGCAGCTTTCAGGGGTACCAAGAGACCCAGTACTTC. Encoded protein: CASSFQGYQETQYF. J is TRBJ2-5 and V is TRBV7-8; possible D gene TRBD1, 6 bases. Trimming stripped 3 bases from V and 0 bases from J, with 8 bases between. In germline, CDR1 is SGHVS, CDR2 FQNEAQ. The CDR3 spans 14 residues.